This is a list of T cell receptor beta chains from one sample in a study of blood T cells in healthy people across ages. TCRdb redid the calling of the 5' RACE reads with MiXCR, one entry per CDR3 protein. Among 600,000 to 900,000 distinct CDR3 sequences listed, roughly 24% were seen once. This same sample was also part of a study on T cells of mothers and their children.

Sequencing was carried out using blood. These receptors came from a boy aged 5-17 years in good health. Each CDR3 is given with its conserved first and last residue. A D gene is named only where the DNA matches it firmly. Clone size is stated in some rows and not others, as once, few, many or a class when expanded.

CDR3aa | CDR3nt | abundance | j_gene | len | v_gene | d_gene
CASSPRGQGTSSYEQYF | TGTGCCAGCTCACCCAGGGGACAGGGGACGAGCTCCTACGAGCAGTACTTC | few | TRBJ2-7 | 17 | TRBV18 | TRBD1
CATSEGLAESYEQYF | TGTGCCACCAGTGAGGGACTAGCGGAGTCCTACGAGCAGTACTTC | - | TRBJ2-7 | 15 | TRBV24-1 | TRBD2
CSASPQRGGRKTQYF | TGCAGTGCTAGCCCCCAGCGGGGGGGCCGGAAGACCCAGTACTTC | - | TRBJ2-5 | 15 | TRBV20-1 | TRBD2
CASSAPERRNTEAFF | TGCGCCAGCAGCGCACCCGAGAGGCGGAACACTGAAGCTTTCTTT | few | TRBJ1-1 | 15 | TRBV4-1 | -
CAGSLRTGGYEQYF | TGTGCCGGCAGCCTTCGGACAGGGGGTTACGAGCAGTACTTC | - | TRBJ2-7 | 14 | TRBV7-9 | TRBD1
CASSKGPYGYTF | TGTGCCAGCAGCAAGGGTCCCTATGGCTACACCTTC | once | TRBJ1-2 | 12 | TRBV5-6 | -
CASSLEGAGSEAFF | TGCGCCAGCAGCTTGGAAGGGGCCGGATCTGAAGCTTTCTTT | - | TRBJ1-1 | 14 | TRBV5-1 | -
CASSVRQLNNEQFF | TGTGCCAGCAGCGTGCGGCAGCTTAACAATGAGCAGTTCTTC | few | TRBJ2-1 | 14 | TRBV9 | -
CASSTGGGVETQYF | TGTGCCAGCAGTACGGGCGGGGGGGTCGAGACCCAGTACTTC | - | TRBJ2-5 | 14 | TRBV6-1 | TRBD2
CASSLDLKSGNTIYF | TGCGCCAGCAGCTTGGACCTGAAGTCTGGAAACACCATATATTTT | - | TRBJ1-3 | 15 | TRBV5-1 | -
CAWEDIGNTEAFF | TGTGCCTGGGAGGATATTGGGAACACTGAAGCTTTCTTT | once | TRBJ1-1 | 13 | TRBV30 | -
CASSYRTGRTEAFF | TGTGCCAGCAGCTACAGGACAGGTCGTACTGAAGCTTTCTTT | - | TRBJ1-1 | 14 | TRBV28 | TRBD1
CASSQDPRQGRGYTF | TGCGCCAGCAGCCAAGACCCCAGGCAGGGTAGAGGCTACACCTTC | - | TRBJ1-2 | 15 | TRBV4-1 | -
CSVELLGSGYTF | TGCAGCGTTGAACTACTAGGTAGCGGCTACACCTTC | - | TRBJ1-2 | 12 | TRBV29-1 | -
CASSPGGSRYEQYF | TGTGCCAGCAGCCCAGGGGGCTCCCGCTACGAGCAGTACTTC | - | TRBJ2-7 | 14 | TRBV7-2 | TRBD1
CAIMAGGDTQYF | TGTGCCATCATGGCAGGGGGAGATACGCAGTATTTT | few | TRBJ2-3 | 12 | TRBV10-3 | TRBD1
CASYPGTGDTQYF | TGCGCCAGCTACCCGGGAACCGGAGATACGCAGTATTTT | few | TRBJ2-3 | 13 | TRBV5-1 | -
CASSDDRAGYTF | TGTGCCAGCAGTGACGACAGGGCCGGCTACACCTTC | few | TRBJ1-2 | 12 | TRBV2 | TRBD1
CASSLVRMHADTQYF | TGTGCCAGCAGTTTGGTGCGGATGCACGCAGATACGCAGTATTTT | few | TRBJ2-3 | 15 | TRBV12-3/TRBV12-4 | -
CASPRTGNYGYTF | TGTGCCAGCCCGAGGACAGGGAACTATGGCTACACCTTC | - | TRBJ1-2 | 13 | TRBV6-5 | TRBD1
CASSWGRSSYNEQFF | TGTGCCAGCTCATGGGGTCGCAGCTCCTACAATGAGCAGTTCTTC | few | TRBJ2-1 | 15 | TRBV18 | -
CASRGQYYGYTF | TGTGCCAGCAGGGGGCAGTACTATGGCTACACCTTC | few | TRBJ1-2 | 12 | TRBV12-3/TRBV12-4 | -
CASSPPAGLSTDTQYF | TGTGCCAGCAGTCCACCGGCAGGACTGAGCACAGATACGCAGTATTTT | - | TRBJ2-3 | 16 | TRBV3-1 | -
CASTPAGTGRYRFF | TGTGCCAGCACCCCGGCGGGGACAGGGAGGTATCGGTTCTTC | - | TRBJ2-1 | 14 | TRBV7-2 | TRBD1
CASSKSGVQSPLHF | TGTGCCAGTAGTAAGTCAGGGGTTCAGTCACCCCTCCACTTT | - | TRBJ1-6 | 14 | TRBV19 | -
CSVETAPNTGELFF | TGCAGCGTTGAGACAGCTCCCAACACCGGGGAGCTGTTTTTT | few | TRBJ2-2 | 14 | TRBV29-1 | -
CAISERDRGSSYNSPLHF | TGTGCCATCAGTGAGCGGGACAGGGGGAGCTCCTATAATTCACCCCTCCACTTT | - | TRBJ1-6 | 18 | TRBV10-3 | TRBD1
CSAREGERSYEQYF | TGCAGCGCTAGAGAGGGGGAGCGGTCCTACGAGCAGTACTTC | - | TRBJ2-7 | 14 | TRBV20-1 | -
CASSYSIGGQQFF | TGTGCCAGCAGTTACTCGATTGGCGGCCAGCAGTTCTTC | - | TRBJ2-1 | 13 | TRBV6-5 | -
CASGDGPSEKLFF | TGTGCTAGTGGTGACGGCCCATCTGAAAAACTGTTTTTT | few | TRBJ1-4 | 13 | TRBV12-5 | -
CASSPLAGAIGELFF | TGTGCCAGCAGTCCGCTAGCGGGAGCAATTGGGGAGCTGTTTTTT | - | TRBJ2-2 | 15 | TRBV7-2 | TRBD2
CASGSRTGTNTEAFF | TGTGCTAGTGGTTCCAGAACAGGAACGAACACTGAAGCTTTCTTT | many | TRBJ1-1 | 15 | TRBV12-5 | -
CASSLGDRGQNTEAFF | TGCGCCAGCAGCTTGGGAGACAGGGGGCAGAACACTGAAGCTTTCTTT | - | TRBJ1-1 | 16 | TRBV5-1 | TRBD1
CAISESTGTYQETQYF | TGTGCCATCAGTGAGTCGACGGGGACCTACCAAGAGACCCAGTACTTC | few | TRBJ2-5 | 16 | TRBV10-3 | -
CASSSARQGGKLFF | TGTGCCAGCAGCTCAGCTAGACAGGGAGGGAAACTGTTTTTT | few | TRBJ1-4 | 14 | TRBV11-2 | TRBD1
CASSQKRGTYEQYF | TGTGCCAGCAGCCAAAAGAGGGGTACCTACGAGCAGTACTTC | - | TRBJ2-7 | 14 | TRBV14 | -
CASSQVGQSRPDTQYF | TGCGCCAGCAGCCAAGTGGGCCAGTCCCGGCCCGATACGCAGTATTTT | - | TRBJ2-3 | 16 | TRBV4-1 | -
CASSLRDGPTGELFF | TGCGCCAGCAGCCTCCGGGACGGACCCACCGGGGAGCTGTTTTTT | few | TRBJ2-2 | 15 | TRBV4-1 | -
CASTYRDEQFF | TGTGCCAGCACCTACAGGGACGAGCAGTTCTTC | - | TRBJ2-1 | 11 | TRBV16 | -
CASSTTVGDTIYF | TGTGCCAGCAGTACCACAGTGGGGGACACCATATATTTT | - | TRBJ1-3 | 13 | TRBV27 | -
CASSPRLRASGGAGYNEQFF | TGTGCCAGCAGCCCCCGATTACGGGCTAGCGGGGGGGCTGGGTACAATGAGCAGTTCTTC | - | TRBJ2-1 | 20 | TRBV9 | TRBD2
CASSKGQETQYF | TGTGCCAGCAGTAAGGGGCAAGAGACCCAGTACTTC | - | TRBJ2-5 | 12 | TRBV6-1 | -
CASSPLAGVYNEQFF | TGTGCCAGCAGTCCTCTAGCGGGGGTCTACAATGAGCAGTTCTTC | - | TRBJ2-1 | 15 | TRBV12-3/TRBV12-4 | TRBD2
CAWSGAGNQPQHF | TGTGCCTGGAGTGGCGCCGGTAATCAGCCCCAGCATTTT | few | TRBJ1-5 | 13 | TRBV30 | -
CSARDLGGRETQYF | TGCAGTGCTAGAGATCTAGGGGGCAGAGAGACCCAGTACTTC | many | TRBJ2-5 | 14 | TRBV20-1 | TRBD1